Below, 14 T cell receptor beta chains from the same sample are listed, as sequenced in a study of tumor and adjacent non-tumor tissue in lung cancer (dated by TCRdb to the late 2010s). RNA was isolated from bulk unsorted tissue, and RNA quality was assessed with a NanoDrop ND-1000 and an Agilent 2100. Libraries were built with multiplex PCR. Sequencing was carried out with an Illumina HiSeq 2500. Following protocols modified from ARM-PCR, the researchers constructed TCRbeta libraries through three rounds of nested PCR with primers (Table S4). In-frame beta chains were kept once TCRdb had trimmed the public reads at Q25 with fastp and called clones with MiXCR. Merged by CDR3 protein, the rows form single entries marked with the most common genes and DNA. In this sample the table shows 71,000 or so distinct CDR3 sequences, over 80% of which occur a single time. 10% to 15% of the sample lies in the top ten.

The specimen was lung tumor tissue. The origin of the receptors is a woman between 50 and 59 years old with non-small cell lung cancer.

Remarks on this clonotype: Germline is not matched at one junction end, which may reflect a read error. This sequence joins TRBV28 and TRBJ1-2; no clear D gene. Germline CDR1 is MDHEN and CDR2 is SYDVKM. This CDR3 contains 14 residues. CDR3 sequence: CASSFIRSAYGYTF. The CDR3 coding sequence is TGTGCCAGTAGTTTCATTCGCAGCGCATATGGCTACACCTTC.

The chain carries TRBV4-3 and TRBJ2-1; 8 bases fit TRBD1. CDR3 length: 13 residues. Germline CDR1 and CDR2: LGHNA and YSLEER. Germline trimming cut 4 bases from V and 9 bases from J; bases unmatched to any gene: 5. The CDR3 sequence is CASSLIQGAEQFF. In DNA, the CDR3 is TGCGCCAGCAGCCTGATTCAGGGGGCTGAGCAGTTCTTC.

For this clonotype: Because the CDR3 is missing its conserved closing phenylalanine or tryptophan, this is likely a read error. This rearrangement joins TRBV12-3 or TRBV12-4 to TRBJ2-1; D remains unclear. V lost 6 bases to trimming and J lost 1 base, with 10 bases between them. The CDR3 is 14 residues long. This chain's CDR3 is CASRRTRSYNEQFL. CDR3 nucleotides: TGTGCCAGCAGAAGGACCAGATCCTACAATGAGCAGTTCTTA.

Comments on this clonotype: Because it lacks the conserved phenylalanine or tryptophan at the end, this CDR3 is likely a read error. The rearrangement uses TRBV20-1 and TRBJ1-1; unclear D gene. Trimming stripped 7 bases from V and 6 bases from J, with 18 bases between. CDR3 size: 13 residues. Germline CDR1 reads DFQATT; CDR2 reads SNEGSKA (reference sequence). The CDR3 DNA is TGCAGTGTCCTAGGAACTTTTAAACCTGAAGCTTTCCTT. It yields the protein CSVLGTFKPEAFL.

The genes are TRBV12-3 or TRBV12-4 and TRBJ2-7; tentatively, D is TRBD2 (5 bases). Trimming removed 10 bases at V and 3 bases at J, with 19 bases between. The CDR3 is 14 amino acids. The DNA of the CDR3 is TGTGCCACCAGACCGACTACAACCTACTACGAGCAGTACTTC. Translated: CATRPTTTYYEQYF.

Worth noting for this clonotype: The conserved phenylalanine or tryptophan is not found at the CDR3 terminus, so this likely reflects a read error. The V gene is TRBV6-1, the J gene TRBJ2-1, with D possibly being TRBD1 (6 bases). Germline loops: CDR1 MNHNS, CDR2 SASEGT. The CDR3 is made up of 16 amino acids. The CDR3 bases are TGTACCAGCAAGAGCCTAACAGGGTCCATTGTGGATAAGCAGTTCTTA. It yields the protein CTSKSLTGSIVDKQFL.

In this sample, this clonotype turned up once. Because the CDR3 is missing its conserved closing phenylalanine or tryptophan, this is likely a read error. The genes are TRBV20-1 and TRBJ2-1; D is possibly TRBD2 (5 bases). In germline, CDR1 is DFQATT, CDR2 SNEGSKA (reference sequence). The length of the CDR3 is 11 residues. CDR3 coding DNA: TGCAGTACTAGACTCCACAATGAACAGTTCATC. Protein sequence: CSTRLHNEQFI.

A few counts support this clonotype. Mismatch with germline at one junction end may stem from a read error. The chain joins TRBV5-6 to TRBJ2-2, with 7 nucleotides matching TRBD1. The CDR3 contains 14 residues. Germline CDR1 and CDR2: SGHDT and YYEEEE. Here the CDR3 DNA reads TGTGCCAACAGTTTGGGACGGAACACAGGGGAGCTCTTTTTT. Amino acid sequence: CANSLGRNTGELFF.

On this clonotype: A junction boundary mismatches the germline segment, possibly from a read error. The rearrangement uses TRBV6-1 and TRBJ1-5; no reliable D call. This CDR3 has 14 residues. CDR1 and CDR2 (germline): MNHNS, SASEGT. CDR3 in amino acids: CASSASRLNQPHHF. CDR3 coding DNA: TGTGCCAGCAGTGCCTCTCGTCTCAATCAGCCCCATCATTTT.

In its sample, this clonotype is medium-sized. The chain has TRBV20-1 and TRBJ2-1; 9 bases align to TRBD2. In germline, CDR1 is DFQATT, CDR2 SNEGSKA (reference sequence). The ends lost 5 bases at V and 0 bases at J; junction bases unmatched: 8. This CDR3 region has 16 residues. CDR3 protein: CSAGRLAVSSYNEQFF. The CDR3 DNA reads as TGCAGTGCTGGAAGACTAGCGGTGAGCTCCTACAATGAGCAGTTCTTC.

Note on this clonotype: Germline is not matched at one junction end, which may reflect a read error. The chain is built from TRBV11-2 and TRBJ2-5; unclear D gene. The CDR3 has 13 amino acids. CDR1 is SGHAT, CDR2 FQNNGV, per germline. The CDR3 DNA sequence: TGTGTCAGCAGCGACCCAGGTGTAGAGACCCAGTATTTC. Amino acid sequence: CVSSDPGVETQYF.

Note on this clonotype: Sequence at one end of the junction differs from germline and may be a read error. J is TRBJ1-2 and V is TRBV20-1; 8 nucleotides line up with TRBD1. The germline V gene encodes CDR1 DFQATT and CDR2 SNEGSKA (reference sequence). The CDR3 covers 13 residues. In DNA, the CDR3 is TGCAGTGGGACGAGACAGGGGACTAATGGCTATACCTTC. Its protein is CSGTRQGTNGYTF.

This clonotype was observed at least ten times. J is TRBJ1-1 and V is TRBV11-2, with D uncertain. Germline assignment: CDR1 SGHAT and CDR2 FQNNGV. V dropped 3 bases and J dropped 1 base, with 9 bases sitting between them. This CDR3 region has 14 residues. Here the CDR3 DNA reads TGTGCCAGCAGCTTCGCGGGAAAGAACACTGAAGCTTTCTTT. Translation: CASSFAGKNTEAFF.

To note about this clonotype: At one boundary the junction diverges from the germline segment, which might be a read error. CDR3: CSIELHLPRETHYF. The CDR3, as DNA: TGCAGCATCGAATTACACCTACCGCGGGAGACCCACTACTTC. The chain combines TRBV29-1 with TRBJ2-5; 7 bases are shared with TRBD2. The germline gives CDR1 SQVTM, CDR2 ANQGSEA. The CDR3 totals 14 residues.